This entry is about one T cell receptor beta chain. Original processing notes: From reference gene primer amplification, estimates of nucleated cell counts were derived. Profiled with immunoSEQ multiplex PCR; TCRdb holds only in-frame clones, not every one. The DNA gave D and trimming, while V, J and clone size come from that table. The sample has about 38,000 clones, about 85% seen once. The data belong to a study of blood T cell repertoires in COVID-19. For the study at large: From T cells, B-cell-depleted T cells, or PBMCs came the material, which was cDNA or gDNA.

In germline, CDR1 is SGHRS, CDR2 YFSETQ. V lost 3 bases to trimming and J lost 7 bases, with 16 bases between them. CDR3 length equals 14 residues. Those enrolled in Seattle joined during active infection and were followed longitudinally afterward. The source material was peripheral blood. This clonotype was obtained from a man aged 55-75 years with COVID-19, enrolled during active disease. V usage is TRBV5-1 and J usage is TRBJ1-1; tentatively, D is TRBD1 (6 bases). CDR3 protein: CASSSLTGKLEAFF. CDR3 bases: TGCGCCAGCAGCTCGTTGACAGGCAAGCTTGAAGCTTTCTTT.